This T cell receptor beta chain derives from a study of cytomegalovirus exposure and HLA in healthy donors. The PCR ran on 60 Vbeta and 13 Jbeta primers. Generated by immunoSEQ multiplex PCR, the TCRdb table keeps only in-frame clones and is missing some. The sample shows roughly 100,000 clones, more than 60% of them seen only once. Trimming removed 2 bases from V and 3 bases from J, with 8 bases in between. This CDR3 has 15 residues. Germline V gene data show CDR1 as MNHNS and CDR2 as SASEGT. Material: PBMCs. This receptor was obtained from a man between 35 and 55 years old in good health and CMV-seronegative. The chain employs TRBV6-1 and TRBJ1-6, with a weak D call TRBD1 (5 bases). CDR3 sequence reads: CASSELGDYNSPLHF. DNA for the CDR3: TGTGCCAGCAGTGAACTAGGGGACTATAATTCACCCCTCCACTTT.